A selection of T cell receptor beta chains follows, all from one sample in a study of T cells in Graves' hyperthyroidism and ophthalmopathy. Using its own MiXCR run on the multiplex PCR reads, TCRdb lists one record per CDR3 protein. Seen here are about 99,000 distinct CDR3 sequences, about 50% observed once, and the top ten hold about 25%. Sequencing was done on a sample of blood. These receptors were obtained from a man in his forties with Graves' hyperthyroidism. Both conserved end residues are part of each CDR3. A D gene is named only where the DNA matches it firmly. Size values are once, few and many counts, or a class for expanded clones, and some rows have none.

clone size	V gene	J gene	D gene	CDR3 protein	CDR3 DNA
few	TRBV10-3	TRBJ1-5	.	CAISDSEDQPQHF	TGTGCCATCAGTGATTCTGAGGATCAGCCCCAGCATTTT
many	TRBV19	TRBJ1-2	TRBD1	CASSIASTGEYGYTF	TGTGCCAGTAGTATTGCCTCCACAGGGGAGTATGGCTACACCTTC
few	TRBV28	TRBJ1-4	.	CASRAGRVEKLFF	TGTGCCAGCAGGGCGGGGCGTGTTGAAAAACTGTTTTTT
few	TRBV7-6	TRBJ2-1	TRBD1	CASSLEIGDRGVF	TGTGCCAGCAGCTTAGAGATAGGGGACAGGGGAGTTTTC
.	TRBV11-2	TRBJ2-5	.	CASSLGTGSQETQYF	TGTGCCAGCAGCTTAGGGACGGGGTCACAAGAGACCCAGTACTTC
many	TRBV24-1	TRBJ1-5	.	CATHPAVSNQPQHF	TGTGCCACCCACCCTGCGGTCTCCAATCAGCCCCAGCATTTT
few	TRBV12-3/TRBV12-4	TRBJ2-2	.	CASSFLSLANTGELFF	TGTGCCAGCAGTTTTCTTAGCCTGGCGAACACCGGGGAGCTGTTTTTT
.	TRBV18	TRBJ1-2	.	CASSPETARGYTF	TGTGCCAGCTCACCTGAGACAGCACGAGGCTACACCTTC
many	TRBV7-9	TRBJ2-2	.	CASSFNSNTGELFF	TGTGCCAGCAGCTTTAACTCGAACACCGGGGAGCTGTTTTTT
many	TRBV5-1	TRBJ1-2	TRBD1	CASSLTTGTPYGYTF	TGCGCCAGCAGCTTGACGACAGGGACCCCCTATGGCTACACCTTC
many	TRBV29-1	TRBJ2-5	TRBD1	CSVRTGKKETQYF	TGCAGCGTTCGGACAGGGAAGAAAGAGACCCAGTACTTC
many	TRBV14	TRBJ2-1	.	CASSFVIGSYNEQFF	TGTGCCAGCAGTTTTGTGATAGGCTCCTACAATGAGCAGTTCTTC
many	TRBV11-2	TRBJ2-7	.	CASSRQLALYEQYF	TGTGCCAGCAGCCGTCAGCTCGCACTTTACGAGCAGTACTTC
many	TRBV29-1	TRBJ2-4	TRBD2	CSARTSGRGDIQYF	TGCAGCGCCCGGACTAGCGGGAGAGGTGACATTCAGTACTTC
.	TRBV25-1	TRBJ1-1	TRBD1	CASSEHTGQGNTEAFF	TGTGCCAGCAGTGAACACACCGGACAGGGAAACACTGAAGCTTTCTTT
many	TRBV7-9	TRBJ2-1	TRBD2	CASSPTSGSYNEQFF	TGTGCCAGCAGCCCAACTAGCGGGAGTTACAATGAGCAGTTCTTC
.	TRBV2	TRBJ2-6	.	CASSGIAGANVLTF	TGTGCCAGCTCTGGGATTGCTGGGGCCAACGTCCTGACTTTC
.	TRBV7-2	TRBJ2-1	TRBD1	CASSSPGTGMFDEQFF	TGCGCCAGCAGCTCCCCCGGGACAGGGATGTTCGATGAGCAGTTCTTC
many	TRBV11-2	TRBJ1-2	.	CASSRDYGYTF	TGTGCCAGCAGCCGGGACTATGGCTACACCTTC
many	TRBV19	TRBJ2-7	TRBD1	CASSEGQDYHEQYF	TGTGCCAGTAGTGAGGGACAGGACTACCACGAGCAGTACTTC
.	TRBV7-9	TRBJ1-2	TRBD1	CASSRDRDTF	TGTGCCAGCAGCCGGGACAGGGACACCTTC
many	TRBV9	TRBJ2-1	.	CASSSVGEQFNNEQFF	TGTGCCAGCAGCTCGGTTGGGGAGCAGTTCAACAATGAGCAGTTCTTC
.	TRBV10-3	TRBJ1-4	.	CAISGRGWREKLFF	TGTGCCATCAGTGGGCGAGGGTGGCGAGAAAAACTGTTTTTT
many	TRBV6-1	TRBJ1-5	.	CASRKQNQGNQPQHF	TGTGCCAGCAGAAAACAAAACCAGGGCAATCAGCCCCAGCATTTT
.	TRBV2	TRBJ2-2	.	CASRQGGSKTGELLF	TGTGCCAGCAGGCAGGGGGGATCGAAAACCGGGGAGCTGCTTTTT
many	TRBV20-1	TRBJ1-6	.	CSARGGGGSKFSPLHF	TGCAGTGCTAGAGGAGGAGGGGGGTCCAAGTTTTCACCCCTCCACTTT
many	TRBV11-2	TRBJ2-1	TRBD1	CASSLVAGGHEQFF	TGTGCCAGCAGCTTAGTGGCAGGGGGCCATGAGCAGTTCTTC
.	TRBV3-1	TRBJ2-7	.	CASSQMFSGHNEQYF	TGTGCCAGCAGCCAAATGTTCTCGGGACATAACGAGCAGTACTTC
many	TRBV28	TRBJ1-6	.	CASSYYNSPLHF	TGTGCCAGCAGTTACTATAATTCACCCCTCCACTTT
.	TRBV7-9	TRBJ1-2	.	CASSSLQGRGYTF	TGTGCCAGCAGTTCCTTACAGGGACGAGGCTACACCTTC
.	TRBV20-1	TRBJ1-2	TRBD1	CSARDRSGANYGYTF	TGCAGTGCCAGGGACAGGTCTGGGGCTAACTATGGCTACACCTTC
.	TRBV5-1	TRBJ2-5	.	CASSLEQEPQPQYF	TGCGCCAGCAGCTTGGAACAGGAACCTCAGCCCCAGTACTTC
.	TRBV7-9	TRBJ1-4	TRBD1	CASSQYLQGGNEKLFF	TGTGCCAGCAGCCAATACCTACAGGGGGGTAATGAAAAACTGTTTTTT
many	TRBV10-1	TRBJ1-5	.	CASRVDGHNQPQHF	TGCGCCAGCAGAGTGGACGGACACAATCAGCCCCAGCATTTT
many	TRBV12-3/TRBV12-4	TRBJ2-7	TRBD2	CASSFGASGSYEQYF	TGTGCCAGCAGTTTTGGGGCTAGCGGAAGTTACGAGCAGTACTTC
.	TRBV7-9	TRBJ2-3	TRBD1	CASSYPGQGTDTQYF	TGTGCCAGCAGCTATCCGGGACAGGGCACAGATACGCAGTATTTT
few	TRBV2	TRBJ2-1	.	CASSELVGYNEQFF	TGTGCCAGCTCCGAACTAGTAGGGTACAATGAGCAGTTCTTC
many	TRBV29-1	TRBJ2-5	.	CSVVRETQYF	TGCAGCGTTGTGAGAGAGACCCAGTACTTC